Sequencing of this TCR beta chain was carried out in a study of response to subunit inactivated influenza vaccine. Whole-study results and caveats: After each seasonal influenza vaccination, few new T cells are recruited, the authors suggested.

V was pared by 6 bases and J by 5 bases, with 16 bases between. Per the germline V gene, CDR1 is SEHNR and CDR2 is FQNEAQ (reference sequence). The CDR3 runs 15 residues. This clonotype was recorded a few times. Antigen unknown. MiXCR, applied by TCRdb to the RT-PCR reads, yields one record per CDR3 protein. The table records 800,000 or so distinct CDR3 sequences, less than 25% of them present only once. The V gene is TRBV7-9, the J gene TRBJ1-4; tentative D call: TRBD1 (5 bases). The clonotype was recovered from a man aged 50 to 59 who received an inactivated influenza vaccine. The sequencing used PBMCs from blood, collected 5 to 6 days after vaccination. CDR3 protein: CASSQGEAQNEKLFF. Written as DNA, the CDR3 is TGTGCCAGCAGTCAAGGGGAGGCTCAAAATGAAAAACTGTTTTTT.